This TCR beta chain was profiled in a study of PD-1 blockade in classical Hodgkin lymphoma. Findings and caveats of the study: Prior therapy or disease activity may underlie the repertoire differences, whose causes remain undefined. Diversity similar to that of newly diagnosed patients was seen at baseline in complete responders.

Assay: immunoSEQ multiplex PCR; the TCRdb copy retains only in-frame clones and omits some. The data show around 50,000 clones, roughly 90% seen once. With regard to this clone: The antigen remains unidentified.

Germline V gene data show CDR1 as LNHDA and CDR2 as SQIVND (reference sequence). The V gene lost 5 bases and the J gene lost 3 bases, with 11 bases spanning the gap. The CDR3 length is 13 residues. As to time point: cycle 4 day 1 (C4D1), after 6 weeks of nivolumab. Each patient's relapse followed autologous stem cell transplantation, and brentuximab vedotin exposure varied. This receptor was identified in a human donor with classical Hodgkin lymphoma. The rearrangement links TRBV19 to TRBJ2-7; D is undetermined. The sequenced sample was peripheral blood mononuclear cells (PBMCs), obtained before the fourth cycle of nivolumab. The CDR3 DNA reads TGTGCCAGTAGTCCCTCCCGGAACTACGAGCAGTACTTC. This encodes CASSPSRNYEQYF.